The sequence of this T cell receptor (beta chain) was determined in a study of T cell changes during pregnancy in multiple sclerosis. Using immunoSEQ multiplex PCR, the repertoire was profiled, and TCRdb retains in-frame clones only, with some absent. The table records about 110,000 clones, approximately 90% of them present only once. The germline V gene encodes CDR1 SGHDT and CDR2 YYEEEE. Trimming shortened V by 2 bases and J by 1 base, and 12 bases separated the two germline ends. This CDR3 spans 15 amino acids. This material consisted of peripheral blood, taken in the third trimester of pregnancy. V and J are TRBV5-6 and TRBJ2-5; D is possibly TRBD2 (7 bases). The clonotype originates from a female donor with multiple sclerosis, enrolled in a pregnancy study. Written as DNA, the CDR3 is TGTGCCAGCAGCTTCCAAGGGGGGGCCCAAGAGACCCAGTACTTC. This sequence encodes CASSFQGGAQETQYF.